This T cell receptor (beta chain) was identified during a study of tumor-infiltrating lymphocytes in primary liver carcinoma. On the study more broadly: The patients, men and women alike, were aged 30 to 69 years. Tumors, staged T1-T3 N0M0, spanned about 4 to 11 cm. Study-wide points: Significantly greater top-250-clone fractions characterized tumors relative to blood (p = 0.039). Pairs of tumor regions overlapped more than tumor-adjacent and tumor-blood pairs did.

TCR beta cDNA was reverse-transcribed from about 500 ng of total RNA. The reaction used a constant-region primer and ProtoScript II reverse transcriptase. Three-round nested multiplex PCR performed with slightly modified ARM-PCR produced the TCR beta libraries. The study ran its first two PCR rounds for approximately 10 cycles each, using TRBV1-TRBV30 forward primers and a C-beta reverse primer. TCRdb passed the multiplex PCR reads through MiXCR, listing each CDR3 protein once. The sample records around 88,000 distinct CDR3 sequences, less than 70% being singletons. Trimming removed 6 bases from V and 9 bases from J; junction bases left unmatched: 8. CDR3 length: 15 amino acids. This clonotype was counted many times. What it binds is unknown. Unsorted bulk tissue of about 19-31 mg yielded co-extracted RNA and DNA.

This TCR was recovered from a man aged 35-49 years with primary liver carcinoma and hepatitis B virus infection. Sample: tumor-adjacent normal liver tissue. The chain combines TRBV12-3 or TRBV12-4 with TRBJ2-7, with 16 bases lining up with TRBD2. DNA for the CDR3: TGTGCCAGCAGACTACCGGGACTAGCGGGAGGGAGGCAGTACTTC. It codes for CASRLPGLAGGRQYF.